What follows are 13 T cell receptor beta chains derived from one specimen sequenced in a study of T cells after yellow fever vaccination. Using its own MiXCR run on the 5' RACE reads, TCRdb lists one record per CDR3 protein. The data contain a few hundred thousand distinct CDR3 sequences, under 15% of them singletons. Sequences were derived from CD4+ T cells sorted from PBMCs, sampled 15 days after the yellow fever booster vaccination. Receptors were obtained from a man younger than 30 who received the YFV17D yellow fever vaccine.

CDR3 sequence (DNA): TGTGCCAGCAGCTACGGACAGGGGTTATATCAGCCCCAGCATTTT. It specifies CASSYGQGLYQPQHF. This chain uses TRBV7-2 with TRBJ1-5; 9 bases align to TRBD1. Trimming cost V 4 bases and J 5 bases; bases outside gene matches: 6. The CDR3 has 15 residues. The germline V gene has CDR1 SGHTA and CDR2 FQGNSA.

In this sample, this clonotype turned up a few times. This chain connects TRBV7-2 to TRBJ1-2; 7 positions match TRBD1. This CDR3 spans 15 amino acids. The germline CDR1 and CDR2 sequences are SGHTA and FQGNSA. With V trimmed by 6 bases and J by 5 bases, 12 bases remained unmatched. The CDR3 region is CASSYDRDSSYGYTF. CDR3 bases: TGTGCCAGCAGTTACGACCGGGACAGTAGTTATGGCTACACCTTC.

The sample holds a few counts of this clonotype. The chain employs TRBV20-1 and TRBJ2-2, with 7 bases fitting TRBD1. The length of the CDR3 is 19 residues. Germline V lookup: CDR1 DFQATT, CDR2 SNEGSKA (reference sequence). The V segment lost 0 bases and the J segment 5 bases; nucleotides outside the gene matches: 18. The CDR3 region has the DNA TGCAGTGCTAGAGACCAAGCATTAAGCCGGGACAGATTAACCGGGGAGCTGTTTTTT. The encoded protein is CSARDQALSRDRLTGELFF.

This clonotype occurred a few times. V and J are TRBV30 and TRBJ2-2; D perhaps matches TRBD2 (6 bases). The V gene lost 7 bases and the J gene lost 4 bases, with 19 bases spanning the gap. CDR3 length: 15 amino acids. CDR1 is GTSNPN, CDR2 SVGIG, per germline (reference sequence). In DNA form, the CDR3 reads TGTGCCTCCCTGGGGCGGGGCCTAACCACCGGGGAGCTGTTTTTT. Protein product: CASLGRGLTTGELFF.

The CDR3 loop is CASSPRAGRDEQYF. The CDR3 bases are TGTGCCAGCTCACCACGTGCTGGGCGGGACGAGCAGTACTTC. The V call is TRBV18, the J call TRBJ2-7; D is possibly TRBD2 (5 bases). V was pared by 1 base and J by 5 bases, with 12 bases between. Germline loops: CDR1 KGHSH, CDR2 LQKENI. The CDR3 totals 14 residues.

This clonotype was counted between two and nine times. The chain joins TRBV27 to TRBJ1-2; 7 bases map to TRBD1. The CDR3 consists of 15 residues. V dropped 5 bases and J dropped 1; count of bases not matched to a gene: 7. Germline V gene sequence: CDR1 MNHEY, CDR2 SMNVEV (reference sequence). CDR3 protein: CASSPITGVNYGYTF. CDR3 nucleotide sequence: TGTGCCAGCAGTCCCATCACAGGGGTTAACTATGGCTACACCTTC.

This chain joins TRBV24-1 and TRBJ1-5; 9 bases line up with TRBD1. The germline V gene has CDR1 KGHDR and CDR2 SFDVKD. The CDR3 is made up of 15 amino acids. V was pared by 4 bases and J by 4 bases, with 4 bases of the junction left unmatched. In DNA, the CDR3 is TGTGCCACCAGTGACTCTGGACAGGGGAATCAGCCCCAGCATTTT. Translating gives CATSDSGQGNQPQHF.

This clonotype turned up a few times. V gene TRBV30 combines with J gene TRBJ2-7; 7 nucleotides agree with TRBD1. The CDR3 loop spans 13 amino acids. Trimming removed 3 bases from V and 3 bases from J; junction bases left unmatched: 5. Germline assignment: CDR1 GTSNPN and CDR2 SVGIG (reference sequence). CDR3 amino acids: CAWSPSGGYEQYF. CDR3 DNA: TGTGCCTGGAGCCCGTCAGGGGGCTACGAGCAGTACTTC.

This clonotype was seen at least ten times. The chain employs TRBV11-2 and TRBJ2-3; TRBD1 aligns across 9 bases. V shed 6 bases, J shed 2 bases, and the junction held 9 bases outside the gene matches. The CDR3 is 16 residues long. Germline-derived CDR1 and CDR2 are SGHAT and FQNNGV. In nucleotides, the CDR3 is TGTGCCAGCAGACCCAACAGGGGGCCATACACAGATACGCAGTATTTT. Protein: CASRPNRGPYTDTQYF.

The chain carries TRBV7-8 and TRBJ2-3; 9 bases are shared with TRBD1. With 5 bases clipped from V and 2 bases from J, the junction kept 11 bases outside the gene matches. The CDR3 loop spans 17 amino acids. Germline V lookup: CDR1 SGHVS, CDR2 FQNEAQ. The CDR3 sequence: CASSPGQGTIPTDTQYF. The CDR3 DNA sequence: TGTGCCAGCAGCCCTGGACAGGGGACGATCCCCACAGATACGCAGTATTTT.

The V and J genes are TRBV21-1 and TRBJ2-6; the D call of TRBD1 is as the table states it, not checked on the DNA. TRBV21-1 is marked as a pseudogene. The CDR3 is 15 residues long. CDR3 residues: CASSKGVPGANVLTF. For the CDR3, the DNA is TGTGCCAGCAGCAAGGGTGTCCCTGGGGCCAACGTCCTGACTTTC.

This clonotype was detected only a few times. DNA for the CDR3: TGCAGTGCCCCCCTCACAGGGACTTTCTACACCTTC. It translates to CSAPLTGTFYTF. This sequence joins TRBV20-1 and TRBJ1-2, with D possibly TRBD1 on 6 matching bases. Per germline, CDR1 DFQATT and CDR2 SNEGSKA (reference sequence). Between the trimmed V and J ends, which lost 6 bases and 10 bases, there was a span of 18 bases. This CDR3 has 12 amino acids.

The V gene is TRBV6-1, the J gene TRBJ2-7, with D perhaps assigned TRBD1 or TRBD2 (5 bases each). Germline values: CDR1 MNHNS, CDR2 SASEGT. The CDR3 is 15 amino acids. The V end lost 0 bases, the J end lost 0 bases, and 9 bases lay between the germline ends. CDR3: CASSEARDLSYEQYV. The DNA for the CDR3 is TGTGCCAGCAGTGAAGCCCGGGACCTCTCCTACGAGCAGTACGTC.